The rows below give T cell receptor beta chains drawn from one sample of a study of human T cells and chemical hapten exposure. TCRdb redid the calling of the RACE reads with MiXCR, one entry per CDR3 protein. The sample lists about 69,000 distinct CDR3 sequences; approximately 35% were seen once. The specimen was whole blood, collected in connection with sensitization to the hapten diphenylcyclopropenone (DPC). The receptors shown here come from a man between 35 and 55 years old with alopecia areata. Some clones in this sample may be carry-over from other donors' samples. Both conserved end residues are part of each CDR3. The D gene is left open where the match is weak. Size tells how often a clone was seen (once, few, many) or the class of an expanded clone, and some rows leave it out.

J gene: TRBJ1-6
clone size: -
V gene: TRBV28
D gene: -
CDR3 DNA: TGTGCCAGCAGTTTGTATGGGGGGGGTTCACCCCTCCACTTT
CDR3 protein: CASSLYGGGSPLHF

J gene: TRBJ1-2
clone size: many
V gene: TRBV28
D gene: -
CDR3 DNA: TGTGCCCGTTGGGACACAGGCTACACCTTC
CDR3 protein: CARWDTGYTF

J gene: TRBJ2-1
clone size: -
V gene: TRBV28
D gene: TRBD2
CDR3 DNA: TGTGCCAGCAAAGAACTAGCGGGAGGGTATAATGAGCAGTTCTTC
CDR3 protein: CASKELAGGYNEQFF

J gene: TRBJ2-1
clone size: many
V gene: TRBV9
D gene: -
CDR3 DNA: TGTGCCAGCAGCATACAGGGTGAGTCCTACAATGAGCAGTTCTTC
CDR3 protein: CASSIQGESYNEQFF

J gene: TRBJ2-5
clone size: few
V gene: TRBV20-1
D gene: TRBD1
CDR3 DNA: TGCAGTGCTAGAGACCTCCGGACAGGGGAAGAGACCCAGTACTTC
CDR3 protein: CSARDLRTGEETQYF

J gene: TRBJ2-5
clone size: few
V gene: TRBV28
D gene: -
CDR3 DNA: TGTGCCAGCAGCACTGTCGGAGAGACCCAGTACTTC
CDR3 protein: CASSTVGETQYF

J gene: TRBJ2-2
clone size: -
V gene: TRBV15
D gene: -
CDR3 DNA: TGTGCCACCAGCAGAGGTGGAAACACCGGGGAGCTGTTTTTT
CDR3 protein: CATSRGGNTGELFF

J gene: TRBJ2-2
clone size: -
V gene: TRBV11-3
D gene: -
CDR3 DNA: TGTGCCAGCAGCTCCCCCCTTGAACCGGGACACCACTTGGGCACCGGGGAGCTGTTTTTT
CDR3 protein: CASSSPLEPGHHLGTGELFF

J gene: TRBJ2-4
clone size: -
V gene: TRBV4-3
D gene: TRBD2
CDR3 DNA: TGCGCCAGCAGCCAAGAGCTAGCGGTAGCCAAAAACATTCAGTACTTC
CDR3 protein: CASSQELAVAKNIQYF

J gene: TRBJ2-4
clone size: -
V gene: TRBV19
D gene: -
CDR3 DNA: TGTGCCAGTAGTGGTACAGGCGCGGCCAAAAACATTCAGTACTTC
CDR3 protein: CASSGTGAAKNIQYF

J gene: TRBJ2-5
clone size: few
V gene: TRBV11-2
D gene: TRBD1
CDR3 DNA: TGTGCCAGCAGAGCCCCCGGGACAGGTGCGGGAGAGACCCAGTACTTC
CDR3 protein: CASRAPGTGAGETQYF

J gene: TRBJ1-5
clone size: few
V gene: TRBV12-3/TRBV12-4
D gene: -
CDR3 DNA: TGTGCCAGCAGCCCAGTAGGGGGATATAGCAATCAGCCCCAGCATTTT
CDR3 protein: CASSPVGGYSNQPQHF

J gene: TRBJ2-2
clone size: many
V gene: TRBV2
D gene: -
CDR3 DNA: TGTGCCAGCAGCGGGACATCCCTGAACACCGGGGAGCTGTTTTTT
CDR3 protein: CASSGTSLNTGELFF

J gene: TRBJ1-1
clone size: -
V gene: TRBV6-6
D gene: -
CDR3 DNA: TGTGCCAGCAGCCACATGAACACTGAAGCTTTCTTT
CDR3 protein: CASSHMNTEAFF

J gene: TRBJ2-7
clone size: -
V gene: TRBV6-5
D gene: -
CDR3 DNA: TGTGCCAGCAGTTACCAGATTAGGTACGAGCAGTACTTC
CDR3 protein: CASSYQIRYEQYF

J gene: TRBJ2-2
clone size: -
V gene: TRBV27
D gene: TRBD2
CDR3 DNA: TGTGCCAGCAGCGTAGCGGGAGGGCGAGGCACCGGGGAGCTGTTTTTT
CDR3 protein: CASSVAGGRGTGELFF

J gene: TRBJ1-1
clone size: -
V gene: TRBV21-1
D gene: -
CDR3 DNA: TGTGCCAGCAGCAAAGCGTCTGGGCAGGGGGATTCCACTGAAGCTTTCTTT
CDR3 protein: CASSKASGQGDSTEAFF

J gene: TRBJ2-5
clone size: few
V gene: TRBV24-1
D gene: -
CDR3 DNA: TGTGCCACCAGTGACCCCGCAGCAAGCCAGAGGACCCAGTACTTC
CDR3 protein: CATSDPAASQRTQYF

J gene: TRBJ1-5
clone size: many
V gene: TRBV6-5
D gene: -
CDR3 DNA: TGTGCCGTGGGGGCAGGACCAAATCAGCCCCAGCATTTT
CDR3 protein: CAVGAGPNQPQHF

J gene: TRBJ2-1
clone size: -
V gene: TRBV7-2
D gene: -
CDR3 DNA: TGTGCCAGCAGCCCCGCAAATAATGAGCAGTTCTTC
CDR3 protein: CASSPANNEQFF

J gene: TRBJ2-2
clone size: few
V gene: TRBV4-1
D gene: -
CDR3 DNA: TGCGCCAGCACCCGTGGCGGGGACACCGGGGAGCTGTTTTTT
CDR3 protein: CASTRGGDTGELFF

J gene: TRBJ2-5
clone size: -
V gene: TRBV5-1
D gene: TRBD1
CDR3 DNA: TGCGCCAGCAGCTTGGGTCGACAGGGAGAAGAGACCCAGTACTTC
CDR3 protein: CASSLGRQGEETQYF

J gene: TRBJ2-7
clone size: -
V gene: TRBV20-1
D gene: -
CDR3 DNA: TGCAGTGCCGTTACTCAGCGGCGCTCCTACGAGCAGTACTTC
CDR3 protein: CSAVTQRRSYEQYF

J gene: TRBJ2-1
clone size: -
V gene: TRBV7-3
D gene: TRBD1
CDR3 DNA: TGTGCCAGCAGCTTAGGACAGGGTCACAATGAGCAGTTCTTC
CDR3 protein: CASSLGQGHNEQFF

J gene: TRBJ2-5
clone size: -
V gene: TRBV20-1
D gene: -
CDR3 DNA: TGCAGTGCTCCGTGGTTCCAAGAGACCCAGTACTTC
CDR3 protein: CSAPWFQETQYF

J gene: TRBJ1-5
clone size: many
V gene: TRBV30
D gene: -
CDR3 DNA: TGTGCCTGGAGTGTATCCGTGGATCAGCCCCAGCATTTT
CDR3 protein: CAWSVSVDQPQHF

J gene: TRBJ2-1
clone size: few
V gene: TRBV28
D gene: TRBD2
CDR3 DNA: TGTGCCAGCAGTTTGGCGGGAGTCTCCTACAATGAGCAGTTCTTC
CDR3 protein: CASSLAGVSYNEQFF

J gene: TRBJ2-2
clone size: -
V gene: TRBV10-2
D gene: -
CDR3 DNA: TGCGCCAGCGGGACGTTGGATACCGGGGAGCTGTTTTTT
CDR3 protein: CASGTLDTGELFF

J gene: TRBJ2-6
clone size: few
V gene: TRBV7-9
D gene: TRBD1
CDR3 DNA: TGTGCCAGCAGCTTAGGACAGGGCAGTACCGGGGCCAACGTCCTGACTTTC
CDR3 protein: CASSLGQGSTGANVLTF

J gene: TRBJ2-5
clone size: few
V gene: TRBV7-9
D gene: -
CDR3 DNA: TGTGCCAGCAGCGTCCAGGCGGGGGCTATTGAGACCCAGTACTTC
CDR3 protein: CASSVQAGAIETQYF

J gene: TRBJ1-4
clone size: -
V gene: TRBV20-1
D gene: -
CDR3 DNA: TGCAGTGCTAGACATTCCACTAGCGGTGAAAAACTGTTTTTT
CDR3 protein: CSARHSTSGEKLFF

J gene: TRBJ1-2
clone size: -
V gene: TRBV28
D gene: -
CDR3 DNA: TGTGCCAGCACTTTGGAGGGCGGCTATGGCTACACCTTC
CDR3 protein: CASTLEGGYGYTF

J gene: TRBJ2-1
clone size: -
V gene: TRBV6-1
D gene: TRBD2
CDR3 DNA: TGTGCCAGCATCCTGATTAGCGGGAAGAACAATGAGCAGTTCTTC
CDR3 protein: CASILISGKNNEQFF